A selection of T cell receptor beta chains follows, all from one sample in a study of blood T cell repertoires in COVID-19. Generated by immunoSEQ multiplex PCR, the TCRdb table keeps only in-frame clones and is missing some. The profile covers over 110,000 clones, with 88% appearing a single time and 28% taken by the ten largest. Material: peripheral blood. Receptor source: a human donor in a cohort sampled during active COVID-19. Each CDR3 is given with its conserved first and last residue. A D gene is named only where the DNA matches it firmly. Clone size is stated in some rows and not others, as once, few, many or a class when expanded.

len: 15; abundance: -; v_gene: TRBV9; d_gene: -; j_gene: TRBJ2-3; CDR3aa: CASSHIGASTDTQYF; CDR3nt: TGTGCCAGCAGCCACATAGGGGCCAGCACAGATACGCAGTATTTT
len: 12; abundance: -; v_gene: TRBV6-5; d_gene: -; j_gene: TRBJ1-4; CDR3aa: CASSRYNEKLFF; CDR3nt: TGTGCCAGCTCCCGGTATAATGAAAAACTGTTTTTT
len: 19; abundance: -; v_gene: TRBV6-2/TRBV6-3; d_gene: TRBD2; j_gene: TRBJ2-7; CDR3aa: CASSSLSYGTSGITYEQYF; CDR3nt: TGTGCCAGCAGTTCTCTCTCTTATGGGACTAGCGGGATTACCTACGAGCAGTACTTC
len: 16; abundance: -; v_gene: TRBV7-8; d_gene: TRBD1; j_gene: TRBJ1-5; CDR3aa: CASSLGGTGTNQPQHF; CDR3nt: TGTGCCAGCAGCTTAGGGGGGACAGGGACCAATCAGCCCCAGCATTTT
len: 16; abundance: -; v_gene: TRBV15; d_gene: TRBD2; j_gene: TRBJ2-5; CDR3aa: CATSRTSGGTKETQYF; CDR3nt: TGTGCCACCAGTCGTACTAGCGGGGGGACTAAAGAGACCCAGTACTTC
len: 14; abundance: -; v_gene: TRBV6-5; d_gene: TRBD2; j_gene: TRBJ2-1; CDR3aa: CASSTSGGAPEQFF; CDR3nt: TGTGCCAGCAGCACTAGCGGGGGGGCCCCTGAGCAGTTCTTC
len: 12; abundance: -; v_gene: TRBV7-9; d_gene: -; j_gene: TRBJ2-2; CDR3aa: CASLRGTGELFF; CDR3nt: TGTGCCAGTCTGCGGGGCACCGGGGAGCTGTTTTTT
len: 16; abundance: once; v_gene: TRBV18; d_gene: TRBD1; j_gene: TRBJ1-3; CDR3aa: CASSPAGGYSGNTIYF; CDR3nt: TGTGCCAGCTCACCGGCAGGGGGATACTCTGGAAACACCATATATTTT
len: 13; abundance: -; v_gene: TRBV27; d_gene: TRBD2; j_gene: TRBJ2-1; CDR3aa: CASSSGLVNEQFF; CDR3nt: TGTGCCAGCAGTTCGGGACTAGTCAATGAGCAGTTCTTC
len: 16; abundance: -; v_gene: TRBV30; d_gene: -; j_gene: TRBJ1-4; CDR3aa: CAWKFGGSGTNEKLFF; CDR3nt: TGTGCCTGGAAGTTTGGGGGCTCGGGAACTAATGAAAAACTGTTTTTT
len: 13; abundance: -; v_gene: TRBV10-3; d_gene: -; j_gene: TRBJ2-7; CDR3aa: CAISESGGNEQYF; CDR3nt: TGTGCCATCAGTGAGTCTGGAGGGAATGAGCAGTACTTC
len: 16; abundance: -; v_gene: TRBV19; d_gene: -; j_gene: TRBJ1-1; CDR3aa: CASSPEWGRGYTEAFF; CDR3nt: TGTGCCAGTAGTCCCGAGTGGGGGCGAGGGTACACTGAAGCTTTCTTT
len: 16; abundance: -; v_gene: TRBV5-1; d_gene: TRBD2; j_gene: TRBJ2-7; CDR3aa: CASSLGTSGSPYEQYF; CDR3nt: TGCGCCAGCAGCTTGGGGACTAGCGGGTCCCCCTACGAGCAGTACTTC
len: 14; abundance: -; v_gene: TRBV27; d_gene: -; j_gene: TRBJ2-3; CDR3aa: CASSWGVSTDTQYF; CDR3nt: TGTGCCAGCAGTTGGGGCGTTAGCACAGATACGCAGTATTTT
len: 13; abundance: -; v_gene: TRBV28; d_gene: TRBD1; j_gene: TRBJ2-7; CDR3aa: CASSLLDRDEQYF; CDR3nt: TGTGCCAGCAGTTTGCTGGACAGGGACGAGCAGTACTTC
len: 16; abundance: -; v_gene: TRBV11-1; d_gene: TRBD1; j_gene: TRBJ2-6; CDR3aa: CASMGQGLSGANVLTF; CDR3nt: TGTGCCAGCATGGGACAGGGACTCTCTGGGGCCAACGTCCTGACTTTC
len: 16; abundance: few; v_gene: TRBV9; d_gene: TRBD2; j_gene: TRBJ2-2; CDR3aa: CASSGRGGLGTGELFF; CDR3nt: TGTGCCAGCAGCGGCCGGGGGGGCCTGGGCACCGGGGAGCTGTTTTTT
len: 13; abundance: -; v_gene: TRBV5-1; d_gene: -; j_gene: TRBJ2-7; CDR3aa: CASSLAPLYEQYF; CDR3nt: TGCGCCAGCAGCTTGGCCCCACTTTACGAGCAGTACTTC
len: 17; abundance: -; v_gene: TRBV5-4; d_gene: TRBD2; j_gene: TRBJ2-1; CDR3aa: CASSLGASGGQSDEQFF; CDR3nt: TGTGCCAGCAGCTTGGGGGCTAGCGGGGGGCAGTCGGATGAGCAGTTCTTC
len: 15; abundance: -; v_gene: TRBV19; d_gene: TRBD1; j_gene: TRBJ1-6; CDR3aa: CASSTRTGVNSPLHF; CDR3nt: TGTGCCAGTAGTACGCGGACAGGGGTCAATTCACCCCTCCACTTT
len: 12; abundance: -; v_gene: TRBV12-3/TRBV12-4; d_gene: -; j_gene: TRBJ1-5; CDR3aa: CASSSRGVPQHF; CDR3nt: TGTGCCAGCAGTTCCCGGGGTGTGCCCCAGCATTTT
len: 15; abundance: -; v_gene: TRBV13; d_gene: -; j_gene: TRBJ2-2; CDR3aa: CASSLGRVTTGELFF; CDR3nt: TGTGCCAGCAGCTTAGGTCGCGTTACCACCGGGGAGCTGTTTTTT
len: 15; abundance: -; v_gene: TRBV6-5; d_gene: -; j_gene: TRBJ1-3; CDR3aa: CASSVHLLSGNTIYF; CDR3nt: TGTGCCAGCAGCGTACATCTCCTCTCTGGAAACACCATATATTTT
len: 12; abundance: -; v_gene: TRBV4-2; d_gene: -; j_gene: TRBJ2-5; CDR3aa: CASSRSEEAQYF; CDR3nt: TGTGCCAGCAGCCGATCGGAGGAGGCCCAGTACTTC
len: 16; abundance: -; v_gene: TRBV6-6; d_gene: -; j_gene: TRBJ1-5; CDR3aa: CASSNNREGGNQPQHF; CDR3nt: TGTGCCAGCTCGAACAACAGGGAGGGGGGCAATCAGCCCCAGCATTTT
len: 15; abundance: -; v_gene: TRBV6-6; d_gene: TRBD1; j_gene: TRBJ1-1; CDR3aa: CASSYEGQLITEAFF; CDR3nt: TGTGCCAGCAGTTACGAGGGACAGTTAATCACTGAAGCTTTCTTT
len: 14; abundance: once; v_gene: TRBV4-1; d_gene: TRBD1; j_gene: TRBJ2-5; CDR3aa: CASSLPGQQETQYF; CDR3nt: TGCGCCAGCAGCCTACCGGGACAGCAAGAGACCCAGTACTTC
len: 12; abundance: -; v_gene: TRBV2; d_gene: -; j_gene: TRBJ1-2; CDR3aa: CASSGAGYGYTF; CDR3nt: TGTGCCAGTAGTGGGGCGGGTTATGGCTACACCTTC
len: 14; abundance: once; v_gene: TRBV12-5; d_gene: TRBD1; j_gene: TRBJ1-1; CDR3aa: CASGSTGGNTEAFF; CDR3nt: TGTGCTAGTGGTTCGACAGGGGGGAACACTGAAGCTTTCTTT
len: 15; abundance: once; v_gene: TRBV25-1; d_gene: -; j_gene: TRBJ2-2; CDR3aa: CASSDPRQNTGELFF; CDR3nt: TGTGCCAGCAGTGATCCGAGACAGAACACCGGGGAGCTGTTTTTT
len: 13; abundance: -; v_gene: TRBV7-3; d_gene: -; j_gene: TRBJ1-1; CDR3aa: CASSLSTDTEAFF; CDR3nt: TGTGCCAGCAGCTTATCTACAGACACTGAAGCTTTCTTT
len: 14; abundance: -; v_gene: TRBV20-1; d_gene: TRBD1; j_gene: TRBJ1-2; CDR3aa: CSASWGQGSYGYTF; CDR3nt: TGCAGTGCTAGTTGGGGACAGGGGAGCTATGGCTACACCTTC
len: 13; abundance: -; v_gene: TRBV12-3/TRBV12-4; d_gene: -; j_gene: TRBJ1-2; CDR3aa: CASSLQGNYGYTF; CDR3nt: TGTGCCAGCAGCCTACAGGGTAACTATGGCTACACCTTC
len: 13; abundance: -; v_gene: TRBV12-3/TRBV12-4; d_gene: TRBD1; j_gene: TRBJ1-2; CDR3aa: CASNDRGAYGYTF; CDR3nt: TGTGCCAGCAACGACAGGGGAGCCTATGGCTACACCTTC
len: 11; abundance: few; v_gene: TRBV20-1; d_gene: -; j_gene: TRBJ2-1; CDR3aa: CSAFPSDEQFF; CDR3nt: TGCAGTGCTTTCCCCAGCGATGAGCAGTTCTTC